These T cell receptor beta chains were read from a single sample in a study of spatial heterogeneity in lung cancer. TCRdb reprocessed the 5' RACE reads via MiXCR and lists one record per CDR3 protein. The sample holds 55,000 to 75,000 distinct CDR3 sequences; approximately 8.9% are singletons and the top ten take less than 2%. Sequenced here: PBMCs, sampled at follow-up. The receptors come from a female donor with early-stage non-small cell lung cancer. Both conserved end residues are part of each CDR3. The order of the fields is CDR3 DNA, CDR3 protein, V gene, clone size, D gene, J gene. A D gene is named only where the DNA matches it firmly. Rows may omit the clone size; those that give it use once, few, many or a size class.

cdr3_nt: TGCAGTGCTCCGAGAACTAGGGGGAGCACAGATACGCAGTATTTT
cdr3_aa: CSAPRTRGSTDTQYF
v_call: TRBV20-1
clone_size: -
d_call: -
j_call: TRBJ2-3

cdr3_nt: TGCAGCGTTGCCGGGACACCAACTGAAGCTTTCTTT
cdr3_aa: CSVAGTPTEAFF
v_call: TRBV29-1
clone_size: many
d_call: -
j_call: TRBJ1-1

cdr3_nt: TGTGCCAGCAGCCGAAGCGGTAATGAAAAACTGTTTTTT
cdr3_aa: CASSRSGNEKLFF
v_call: TRBV5-6
clone_size: many
d_call: -
j_call: TRBJ1-4

cdr3_nt: TGTGCCAGTTTGGGAGGTCGGGTCACAGATACGCAGTATTTT
cdr3_aa: CASLGGRVTDTQYF
v_call: TRBV25-1
clone_size: few
d_call: -
j_call: TRBJ2-3

cdr3_nt: TGTGCCAGTAGCTCAGGGTTCGGGGAGCTGTTTTTT
cdr3_aa: CASSSGFGELFF
v_call: TRBV19
clone_size: many
d_call: -
j_call: TRBJ2-2

cdr3_nt: TGCGCCAGCAACGGACATTCTCAAGAGACCCAGTACTTC
cdr3_aa: CASNGHSQETQYF
v_call: TRBV10-1
clone_size: few
d_call: -
j_call: TRBJ2-5

cdr3_nt: TGTGCCAGTAACGGGGCTCGGGCGAGGGCTGGGGCCAACGTCCTGACTTTC
cdr3_aa: CASNGARARAGANVLTF
v_call: TRBV19
clone_size: many
d_call: -
j_call: TRBJ2-6

cdr3_nt: TGCAGCGTTGAGGGGGCTAAGACTAGCGGACTCTACAATGAGCAGTTCTTC
cdr3_aa: CSVEGAKTSGLYNEQFF
v_call: TRBV29-1
clone_size: many
d_call: TRBD2
j_call: TRBJ2-1

cdr3_nt: TGCAGTGCGACCGGGACAGGGGGGTCGAACTATGGCTACACCTTC
cdr3_aa: CSATGTGGSNYGYTF
v_call: TRBV20-1
clone_size: many
d_call: TRBD1
j_call: TRBJ1-2

cdr3_nt: TGCAGTGCTCCCGGACAGGGCGGTGAGCAGTTCTTC
cdr3_aa: CSAPGQGGEQFF
v_call: TRBV20-1
clone_size: many
d_call: TRBD1
j_call: TRBJ2-1

cdr3_nt: TGTGCCAGCAGCCCCTCTGGGATCGCGAACACCGGGGAGCTGTTTTTT
cdr3_aa: CASSPSGIANTGELFF
v_call: TRBV11-1
clone_size: many
d_call: -
j_call: TRBJ2-2

cdr3_nt: TGCGCCAGCACCCACAGGGGCTCCTACAATGAGCAGTTCTTC
cdr3_aa: CASTHRGSYNEQFF
v_call: TRBV5-1
clone_size: many
d_call: TRBD1
j_call: TRBJ2-1

cdr3_nt: TGCGCCAGCAGCTTGGTTGGGTCTCTCTCTGGAAACACCATATATTTT
cdr3_aa: CASSLVGSLSGNTIYF
v_call: TRBV5-1
clone_size: many
d_call: -
j_call: TRBJ1-3

cdr3_nt: TGCAGCGTTCGTCCGGGAGATGTGTCCTCTGGGGCCAACGTCCTGACTTTC
cdr3_aa: CSVRPGDVSSGANVLTF
v_call: TRBV29-1
clone_size: few
d_call: -
j_call: TRBJ2-6